This TCR beta chain was recorded in a study of blood T cell repertoires in COVID-19. This clone was recorded only once. CDR1 and CDR2 (germline): LNHDA, SQIVND (reference sequence). The V gene end was trimmed by 5 bases and the J gene end by 5 bases; junction bases not matched to a gene: 11. CDR3 length equals 16 residues. Authors' methods: How many nucleated cells were present was estimated from reference gene primer amplification. Data came from immunoSEQ multiplex PCR; TCRdb stores just in-frame clones and leaves some out. D and trimming were read from the DNA, whereas the V and J calls and clone size are those reported in that table. The table shows around 50,000 clones, with under 95% occurring only once.

The V call is TRBV19, the J call TRBJ1-2, with 10 bases that match TRBD1. This TCR was sampled from a man aged 65 to 79 with active COVID-19. The specimen sequenced was peripheral blood. CDR3 amino acids: CASSFGTGDIGYGYTF. CDR3 DNA sequence: TGTGCCAGTAGTTTCGGGACAGGGGATATTGGGTATGGCTACACCTTC.